Only one count was recorded for the clone carrying this T cell receptor (beta chain). What it recognizes is unknown. This sample is part of a study of cytomegalovirus exposure and HLA in healthy donors. V gave up 1 base and J gave up 2 bases, with 15 bases separating them. The germline V gene has CDR1 SGHKS and CDR2 YYEKEE (reference sequence). CDR3 length: 16 amino acids. Study findings and constraints: In a later analysis, TCR beta V- and J-gene trimming showed a link to a missense DCLRE1C variant.

The PCR employed 60 Vbeta primers together with 13 Jbeta primers. The repertoire was sequenced with immunoSEQ multiplex PCR; TCRdb's copy has only in-frame clones and lacks some. Found here are 150,000 to 200,000 clones, around two thirds of them singletons; the top ten hold under 11%. This chain uses TRBV5-5 with TRBJ1-1; tentative D call: TRBD1 (6 bases). Sequenced: PBMCs. This TCR came from a man between 25 and 39 years old in good health and CMV-seropositive. CDR3 bases: TGTGCCAGCAGCTTGAGGGGTTCGGACAGAAACACTGAAGCTTTCTTT. This sequence encodes CASSLRGSDRNTEAFF. The full variable domain, in which reference TRBV5-5 and TRBJ1-1 provide the parts outside the CDR3, is DAGVTQSPTHLIKTRGQQVTLRCSPISGHKSVSWYQQVLGQGPQFIFQYYEKEERGRGNFPDRFSARQFPNYSSELNVNALLLGDSALYLCASSLRGSDRNTEAFFGQGTRLTVV.